This T cell receptor beta chain was sequenced for a study of CD8 T cells in Susac syndrome. Looking at the study overall: Intravenous immunoglobulin alone or corticosteroids were being given to patients with Susac syndrome at blood draw, unless they were therapy-naive.

Reverse transcription of roughly 0.45 to 1 ug RNA used random hexamers. The immunoSEQ assay covered 54 Vbeta and 13 Jbeta segments for CDR3. TCRdb ran MiXCR on the immunoSEQ multiplex PCR reads and lists one entry per CDR3 protein. Found here are about 140,000 distinct CDR3 sequences, 95% of them singletons; the top ten hold 0.14%. Details on this clonotype: Its antigen remains unknown.

Notes on the study in general: Where Susac syndrome CD4+ T cell repertoires were concerned, no clonal expansion was evident. The study's TCR sequencing and HLA analysis covered a relatively small number of individuals, and the study acknowledged this.

The CDR3 spans 14 residues. V shed 3 bases and J shed 0 bases, with 9 bases lying between them. Germline CDR1 is SGHTS and CDR2 is YDEGEE. The chain recombines TRBV5-8 with TRBJ1-1; no firm D call. Source material: CD4+ T cells from PBMCs. The sequence derives from a human donor with Susac syndrome. The CDR3 sequence: CASSSFLMNTEAFF. The CDR3 DNA is TGTGCCAGCAGCTCCTTTCTCATGAACACTGAAGCTTTCTTT.